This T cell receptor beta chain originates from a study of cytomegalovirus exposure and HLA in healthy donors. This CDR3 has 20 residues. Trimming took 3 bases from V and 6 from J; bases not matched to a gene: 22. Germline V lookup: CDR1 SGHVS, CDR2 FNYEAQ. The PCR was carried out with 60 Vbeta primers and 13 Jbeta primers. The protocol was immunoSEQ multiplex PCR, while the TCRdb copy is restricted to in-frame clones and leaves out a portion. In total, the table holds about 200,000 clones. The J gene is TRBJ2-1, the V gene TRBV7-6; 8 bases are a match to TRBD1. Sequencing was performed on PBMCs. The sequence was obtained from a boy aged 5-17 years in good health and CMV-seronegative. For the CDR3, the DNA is TGTGCCAGCAGCTTCCAAATCGAGACCCCCGGACAGGGTTGGCGCAATGAGCAGTTCTTC. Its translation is CASSFQIETPGQGWRNEQFF.